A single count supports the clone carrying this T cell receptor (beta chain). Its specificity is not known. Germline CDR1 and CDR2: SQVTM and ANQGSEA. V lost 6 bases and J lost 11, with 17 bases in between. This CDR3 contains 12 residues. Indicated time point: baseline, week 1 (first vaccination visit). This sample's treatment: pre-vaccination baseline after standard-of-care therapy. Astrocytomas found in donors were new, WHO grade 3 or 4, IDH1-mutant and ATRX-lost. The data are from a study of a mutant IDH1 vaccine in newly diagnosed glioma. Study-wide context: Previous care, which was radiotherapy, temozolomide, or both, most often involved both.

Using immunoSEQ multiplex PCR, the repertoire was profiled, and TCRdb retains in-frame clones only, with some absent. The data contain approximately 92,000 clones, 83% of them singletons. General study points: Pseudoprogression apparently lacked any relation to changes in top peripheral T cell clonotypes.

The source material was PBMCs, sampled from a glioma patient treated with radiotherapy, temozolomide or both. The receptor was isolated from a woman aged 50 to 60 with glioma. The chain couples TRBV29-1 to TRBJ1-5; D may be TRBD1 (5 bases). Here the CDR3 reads CSVVGLLGAQHF. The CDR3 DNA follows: TGCAGCGTGGTGGGACTGCTGGGCGCCCAGCATTTT.